These 13 T cell receptor beta chains were sequenced from one sample in a study of cytomegalovirus exposure and HLA in healthy donors. PCR amplification relied on 60 Vbeta primers (plus 13 Jbeta primers). Assay used: immunoSEQ multiplex PCR; TCRdb lists only in-frame clones, some missing. This sample's table has tens of thousands of clones. Sequenced: PBMCs. The receptors stem from a young man in good health and CMV-seropositive.

V and J are TRBV27 and TRBJ1-5, with 7 positions matching TRBD1. V was pared by 5 bases and J by 2 bases, with 3 bases of the junction left unmatched. The CDR3 totals 14 residues. CDR1 MNHEY and CDR2 SMNVEV come from the germline V gene (reference sequence). CDR3: CASSIDRGNQPQHF. DNA of the CDR3: TGTGCCAGCAGTATTGACAGGGGCAATCAGCCCCAGCATTTT.

V is TRBV9 and J is TRBJ2-2; a possible D gene is TRBD2 (6 bases). Trimming left V 8 bases short and J 1 base short, with 9 bases between. The CDR3 length is 13 residues. Germline lookup yields CDR1 SGDLS and CDR2 YYNGEE. CDR3 DNA: TGTGCCAGTTTAGCGGAGAACACCGGGGAGCTGTTTTTT. Encoded protein: CASLAENTGELFF.

The chain links TRBV7-9 to TRBJ2-1, with D possibly TRBD2 on 6 matching bases. This CDR3 is 17 amino acids long. From germline, CDR1 is SEHNR and CDR2 FQNEAQ (reference sequence). Trimming took off 5 bases at V and 0 bases at J, with 17 bases between the two ends. CDR3 region: CASSPSWRGRSYNEQFF. DNA for the CDR3: TGTGCCAGCAGCCCCTCGTGGCGGGGACGCTCCTACAATGAGCAGTTCTTC. Based on the CDR3 plus reference TRBV7-9 and TRBJ2-1, the full variable domain is DTGVSQNPRHKITKRGQNVTFRCDPISEHNRLYWYRQTLGQGPEFLTYFQNEAQLEKSRLLSDRFSAERPKGSFSTLEIQRTEQGDSAMYLCASSPSWRGRSYNEQFFGPGTRLTVL.

The chain employs TRBV15 and TRBJ2-5; TRBD1 matches at 9 bases. The CDR3 loop spans 19 amino acids. The V and J ends lost 4 bases and 0 bases, in that order; junction bases with no gene match: 15. Germline V lookup: CDR1 LNHNV, CDR2 YYDKDF (reference sequence). CDR3 DNA: TGTGCCACCAGCACCATGGCTTTTGACAGGGGGGGGTACCAAGAGACCCAGTACTTC. Translation: CATSTMAFDRGGYQETQYF.

The J gene is TRBJ2-3, the V gene TRBV11-3; D is unclear. Per germline, CDR1 SGHNT and CDR2 YENEEA. This CDR3 has 14 residues. With 2 bases removed from V and 3 bases from J, the gap between germline ends came to 9 bases. CDR3 sequence (DNA): TGTGCCAGCAGCTTACCAGGATGGACAGATACGCAGTATTTT. Amino acids: CASSLPGWTDTQYF. The full variable domain, its missing parts supplied by reference TRBV11-3 and TRBJ2-3, is EAGVVQSPRYKIIEKKQPVAFWCNPISGHNTLYWYLQNLGQGPELLIRYENEEAVDDSQLPKDRFSAERLKGVDSTLKIQPAELGDSAVYLCASSLPGWTDTQYFGPGTRLTVL.

The chain combines TRBV25-1 with TRBJ1-2; D is uncertain. CDR3 size: 13 residues. Trimming removed 5 bases at V and 7 bases at J, with 14 bases between. The germline V gene has CDR1 MGHDK and CDR2 SYGVNS. CDR3 sequence reads: CASSRGGEGGYTF. The CDR3 nucleotides are TGTGCCAGCAGTAGAGGCGGGGAGGGTGGCTACACCTTC.

J is TRBJ2-6 and V is TRBV19; no clear D gene. Trimming removed 5 bases at V and 0 bases at J, with 8 bases between. The CDR3 runs 15 residues. Germline V gene sequence: CDR1 LNHDA, CDR2 SQIVND (reference sequence). CDR3 nucleotide sequence: TGTGCCAGTAGTGTAGGAGTCTCTGGGGCCAACGTCCTGACTTTC. It specifies CASSVGVSGANVLTF.

The J gene is TRBJ2-7, the V gene TRBV18; D is possibly TRBD1 (5 bases). V lost 6 bases, J lost 4 bases, and 13 bases lay in between. Germline values: CDR1 KGHSH, CDR2 LQKENI. The CDR3 has 13 residues. DNA of the CDR3: TGTGCCAGCTCCCCGACAGTGATTTACGAGCAGTACTTC. It encodes CASSPTVIYEQYF.

V is TRBV30 and J is TRBJ2-7; TRBD1 matches 7 bases. The V gene end was trimmed by 3 bases and the J gene end by 2 bases; junction bases not matched to a gene: 4. Germline V gene sequence: CDR1 GTSNPN, CDR2 SVGIG (reference sequence). This CDR3 has 13 amino acids. CDR3 sequence reads: CAWSGQAPYEQYF. The CDR3 DNA reads as TGTGCCTGGAGCGGACAGGCGCCCTACGAGCAGTACTTC. The entire variable domain, with the rest obtained from reference TRBV30 and TRBJ2-7, is as follows: SQTIHQWPATLVQPVGSPLSLECTVEGTSNPNLYWYRQAAGRGLQLLFYSVGIGQISSEVPQNLSASRPQDRQFILSSKKLLLSDSGFYLCAWSGQAPYEQYFGPGTRLTVT.

This chain uses TRBV28 with TRBJ2-5; no clear D. CDR3 length equals 13 residues. V dropped 5 bases and J dropped 0 bases, with 7 bases sitting between them. Germline V lookup: CDR1 MDHEN, CDR2 SYDVKM. CDR3 protein: CASSSPDQETQYF. CDR3 DNA: TGTGCCAGCAGTAGTCCAGACCAAGAGACCCAGTACTTC.

This chain uses TRBV30 with TRBJ1-2, with D hard to call. Trimming removed 2 bases from V and 3 bases from J, with 7 bases in between. This CDR3 has 12 residues. Germline loops: CDR1 GTSNPN, CDR2 SVGIG (reference sequence). The CDR3 DNA reads as TGTGCCTGGAGTACCGGTGACTATGGCTACACCTTC. Its protein is CAWSTGDYGYTF.

This CDR3 reads CASSYSGGTADNEQFF. The CDR3, as DNA: TGTGCCAGCAGTTACTCGGGCGGGACAGCAGACAATGAGCAGTTCTTC. This rearrangement joins TRBV6-5 to TRBJ2-1; D is perhaps TRBD1 (7 bases). CDR3 length: 16 amino acids. Trimming took off 0 bases at V and 5 bases at J, with 14 bases between the two ends. Germline values: CDR1 MNHEY, CDR2 SVGAGI.

The J gene is TRBJ2-6, the V gene TRBV11-1; TRBD2 is a possible D gene (6 bases). V was trimmed by 5 bases and J by 0 bases, leaving 14 bases between them. Per germline, CDR1 SGHAT and CDR2 FQDESV (reference sequence). CDR3 length: 17 residues. CDR3: CASSRDSSSSGANVLTF. The CDR3 DNA reads as TGTGCCAGCAGCCGGGACTCTTCAAGCTCTGGGGCCAACGTCCTGACTTTC. Full variable domain (outside the CDR3, taken from reference TRBV11-1 and TRBJ2-6): EAEVAQSPRYKITEKSQAVAFWCDPISGHATLYWYRQILGQGPELLVQFQDESVVDDSQLPKDRFSAERLKGVDSTLKIQPAELGDSAMYLCASSRDSSSSGANVLTFGAGSRLTVL.